These 6 T cell receptor beta chains came from one sample sequenced in a study of naive and memory T cell subsets. Four PCR rounds used nested alpha and beta constant region primers plus the SP2 primer. A single record per CDR3 protein comes from TCRdb applying MiXCR to the 5' RACE reads. The data contain about 62,000 distinct CDR3 sequences, less than 10% of them seen just once; the ten biggest clones take up approximately 21%. An oligonucleotide containing a UMI was ligated to the 3' end of TCR cDNA. The receptors shown here come from a female donor in good health.

V gene TRBV2 combines with J gene TRBJ1-2; D remains ambiguous. The germline V and J ends were trimmed by 3 bases and 3 bases, with 8 bases remaining between them. CDR1 is SNHLY, CDR2 FYNNEI, per germline. There are 13 residues in the CDR3. The CDR3 spells CASSEEHDYGYTF. The CDR3 DNA reads TGTGCCAGCAGTGAGGAACATGACTATGGCTACACCTTC.

This clonotype was counted many times. This sequence joins TRBV6-1 and TRBJ2-1, with 8 nucleotides matching TRBD2. The CDR3 length is 16 residues. The V gene's germline CDR1 is MNHNS and CDR2 SASEGT. V was clipped by 2 bases and J by 2 bases; unmatched bases: 5. The CDR3, as DNA: TGTGCCAGCAGTGAAAGCGGGGGCGCCGCCTACAATGAGCAGTTCTTC. This translates into CASSESGGAAYNEQFF.

This clonotype has ten or more counts. The chain carries TRBV6-5 and TRBJ2-7; D not certain. The CDR3 consists of 17 residues. Trimming pared 0 bases from V and 4 bases from J, leaving 19 bases between. Per the germline V gene, CDR1 is MNHEY and CDR2 is SVGAGI. CDR3 sequence: CASSYSTGPARLYEQYF. CDR3 DNA: TGTGCCAGCAGTTACTCTACGGGTCCGGCGAGACTGTACGAGCAGTACTTC.

This clonotype showed up just a few times. The chain combines TRBV20-1 with TRBJ2-1; 8 bases align to TRBD2. CDR1 and CDR2 (germline): DFQATT, SNEGSKA (reference sequence). Losses at the gene ends were 6 bases for V and 7 bases for J; bases not matched to a gene: 11. The CDR3 has 14 residues. CDR3 region: CSATTSGRSNEQFF. The CDR3 region has the DNA TGCAGTGCAACCACTAGCGGACGCTCGAATGAGCAGTTCTTC.

This clonotype was detected only a few times. The chain couples TRBV27 to TRBJ2-2; tentatively, D is TRBD1 or TRBD2 (5 bases each). The germline CDR1 and CDR2 sequences are MNHEY and SMNVEV (reference sequence). The CDR3 is 15 residues long. Trimming removed 4 bases at V and 6 bases at J, with 15 bases between. This CDR3 reads CASSSPGTGAGELFF. CDR3 bases: TGTGCCAGCAGTTCCCCGGGGACCGGGGCCGGGGAGCTGTTTTTT.

This clonotype was detected ten times or more. V and J are TRBV5-1 and TRBJ1-3, with 7 bases lining up with TRBD1. The CDR3 is made up of 17 amino acids. The germline CDR1 and CDR2 sequences are SGHRS and YFSETQ. Trimming at V came to 3 bases and at J to 3 bases, leaving 12 bases not matched to a gene. The CDR3 loop is CASSWGYRGSDGNTIYF. The CDR3 nucleotides read TGCGCCAGCAGCTGGGGATACAGGGGATCAGATGGAAACACCATATATTTT.